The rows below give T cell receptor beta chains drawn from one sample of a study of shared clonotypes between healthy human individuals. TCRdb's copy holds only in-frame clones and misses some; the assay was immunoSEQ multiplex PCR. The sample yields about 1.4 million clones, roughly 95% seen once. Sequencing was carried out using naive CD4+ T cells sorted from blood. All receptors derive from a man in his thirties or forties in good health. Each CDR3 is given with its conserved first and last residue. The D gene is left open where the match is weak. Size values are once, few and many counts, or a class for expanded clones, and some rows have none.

DNA: TGTGCCAGCAGCTCTCCCTTATCGGACACGAGCTCCTACGAGCAGTACTTC
CDR3: CASSSPLSDTSSYEQYF
size: .
V: TRBV7-2
D: .
J: TRBJ2-7
length: 17

DNA: TGTGCCAGCAGCTCAATACAGGGGAATGCTAACACCGGGGAGCTGTTTTTT
CDR3: CASSSIQGNANTGELFF
size: .
V: TRBV11-2
D: TRBD1
J: TRBJ2-2
length: 17

DNA: TGTGCCAGCAGTGAGGCGTTAGAACGGTACGAGCAGTACTTC
CDR3: CASSEALERYEQYF
size: .
V: TRBV6-1
D: .
J: TRBJ2-7
length: 14

DNA: TGCGCCAGCAGTGTTCGAGGGATTAATGAAAAACTGTTTTTT
CDR3: CASSVRGINEKLFF
size: .
V: TRBV10-1
D: .
J: TRBJ1-4
length: 14

DNA: TGCGCCAGCAGTCGGGAGACGAACACCGGGGAGCTGTTTTTT
CDR3: CASSRETNTGELFF
size: .
V: TRBV5-1
D: .
J: TRBJ2-2
length: 14

DNA: TGTGCCAGCAGCACTGACGGACGTCTTAGTGGCTACACCTTC
CDR3: CASSTDGRLSGYTF
size: .
V: TRBV27
D: .
J: TRBJ1-2
length: 14

DNA: TGTGCCAGCAGCTCGGAGCCCTATGGCTACACCTTC
CDR3: CASSSEPYGYTF
size: .
V: TRBV2
D: .
J: TRBJ1-2
length: 12

DNA: TGTGCCAGCAGCACGGACAGGCTTGAAGCTTTCTTT
CDR3: CASSTDRLEAFF
size: .
V: TRBV9
D: TRBD1
J: TRBJ1-1
length: 12

DNA: TGTGCCAGCAGCCGAGCGCCCGGACTAGCGGGAGGTTCAGATACGCAGTATTTT
CDR3: CASSRAPGLAGGSDTQYF
size: .
V: TRBV4-2
D: TRBD2
J: TRBJ2-3
length: 18

DNA: TGTGCCAGCAGCCCCCGACTAGCAGTCTACGAGCAGTACTTC
CDR3: CASSPRLAVYEQYF
size: .
V: TRBV9
D: TRBD2
J: TRBJ2-7
length: 14

DNA: TGTGCCAGCAGCCCCAAACCCGGGAGCGTCCTCTACGAGCAGTACTTC
CDR3: CASSPKPGSVLYEQYF
size: few
V: TRBV5-4
D: .
J: TRBJ2-7
length: 16

DNA: TGTGCCAGCAGCTTGGTCCGGAACACTGAAGCTTTCTTT
CDR3: CASSLVRNTEAFF
size: .
V: TRBV5-4
D: .
J: TRBJ1-1
length: 13

DNA: TGTGCCAGCAGCCTCCTCGGACTAGATTACAATGAGCAGTTCTTC
CDR3: CASSLLGLDYNEQFF
size: .
V: TRBV5-6
D: TRBD2
J: TRBJ2-1
length: 15

DNA: TGTGCCACTGGTCAACACGCAGGAAACATTCAGTACTTC
CDR3: CATGQHAGNIQYF
size: .
V: TRBV10-3
D: .
J: TRBJ2-4
length: 13

DNA: TGTGCCAGCAGCGGCCGGGACGGAGGGAATGAAAAACTGTTTTTT
CDR3: CASSGRDGGNEKLFF
size: .
V: TRBV9
D: .
J: TRBJ1-4
length: 15

DNA: TGTGCCAGCAGTTTTACGTTTGGTAGGGGGCGCCGGAACACTGAAGCTTTCTTT
CDR3: CASSFTFGRGRRNTEAFF
size: .
V: TRBV28
D: TRBD1
J: TRBJ1-1
length: 18

DNA: TGTGCCAGCAGTGATGGGACGGTCTTCAATCAGCCCCAGCATTTT
CDR3: CASSDGTVFNQPQHF
size: .
V: TRBV27
D: .
J: TRBJ1-5
length: 15

DNA: TGTGCCAGCAGCTTTTCCAGGGTTGGACCCCAGCATTTT
CDR3: CASSFSRVGPQHF
size: .
V: TRBV11-2
D: .
J: TRBJ1-5
length: 13

DNA: TGTGCCAGCAGTAAACGGATCTCCTACAATGAGCAGTTCTTC
CDR3: CASSKRISYNEQFF
size: few
V: TRBV6-5
D: .
J: TRBJ2-1
length: 14

DNA: TGTGCCATTGAGAGCGGAAGAGGTTATGGCTACACCTTC
CDR3: CAIESGRGYGYTF
size: .
V: TRBV10-3
D: .
J: TRBJ1-2
length: 13

DNA: TGTGCCAGCAGCCGCCCGACCTCCGGGGAGCTGTTTTTT
CDR3: CASSRPTSGELFF
size: .
V: TRBV7-9
D: .
J: TRBJ2-2
length: 13

DNA: TGTGCCAGCAAGGGACTAGCGGGCCCCTACGAGCAGTACTTC
CDR3: CASKGLAGPYEQYF
size: .
V: TRBV6-1
D: TRBD2
J: TRBJ2-7
length: 14

DNA: TGCGCCAGCAGCTTGGCCGAAGCGGGAGCGGCTGAGCAGTTCTTC
CDR3: CASSLAEAGAAEQFF
size: once
V: TRBV5-1
D: TRBD2
J: TRBJ2-1
length: 15

DNA: TGTGCCAGCAGCTACCGGAGAGGGGAGACCCAGTACTTC
CDR3: CASSYRRGETQYF
size: .
V: TRBV11-3
D: .
J: TRBJ2-5
length: 13

DNA: TGTGCCAGCGCCCCTTTAGGCGCAAGTGGAAACATTCAGTACTTC
CDR3: CASAPLGASGNIQYF
size: .
V: TRBV14
D: .
J: TRBJ2-4
length: 15

DNA: TGTGCCAGTAGTGCGACAGGGGGAGTTCGAGCTGGAAACACCATATATTTT
CDR3: CASSATGGVRAGNTIYF
size: .
V: TRBV19
D: TRBD1
J: TRBJ1-3
length: 17

DNA: TGCGCCAGCAGCTACTTCTCGGGGGGCGCGTCCTACAATGAGCAGTTCTTC
CDR3: CASSYFSGGASYNEQFF
size: .
V: TRBV5-1
D: .
J: TRBJ2-1
length: 17

DNA: TGTGCCAGCAGTGTGACAGGGACTATCGGCTACACCTTC
CDR3: CASSVTGTIGYTF
size: .
V: TRBV25-1
D: TRBD1
J: TRBJ1-2
length: 13

DNA: TGTGCCAGCAAGCCCAGGCAAATCTACGAGCAGTACTTC
CDR3: CASKPRQIYEQYF
size: .
V: TRBV6-1
D: .
J: TRBJ2-7
length: 13

DNA: TGTGCCGGCCAGCCTTTTCAGCCCCAGCATTTT
CDR3: CAGQPFQPQHF
size: few
V: TRBV7-4
D: .
J: TRBJ1-5
length: 11

DNA: TGTGCCAGCAGCTGGACGGGGACCAATCAGCCCCAGCATTTT
CDR3: CASSWTGTNQPQHF
size: .
V: TRBV7-9
D: .
J: TRBJ1-5
length: 14

DNA: TGTGCCAGCAGTGGGACTAGCGGGAGTTCCGAGCAGTACTTC
CDR3: CASSGTSGSSEQYF
size: .
V: TRBV27
D: TRBD2
J: TRBJ2-7
length: 14

DNA: TGTGCCAGCAGCTTAGATTGGGCAGAGACCCAGTACTTC
CDR3: CASSLDWAETQYF
size: .
V: TRBV11-2
D: .
J: TRBJ2-5
length: 13

DNA: TGTGCCAGCAGCCAAGAAGGGCTAGCGGGAGTCTACGAGCAGTTCTTC
CDR3: CASSQEGLAGVYEQFF
size: .
V: TRBV4-2
D: TRBD2
J: TRBJ2-1
length: 16

DNA: TGTGCCAGCAGTGCACCACAGAAACTAGCGGGTCTAGCCAAAAACATTCAGTACTTC
CDR3: CASSAPQKLAGLAKNIQYF
size: .
V: TRBV6-1
D: TRBD2
J: TRBJ2-4
length: 19

DNA: TGTGCCAGCAGCTTAGGTGGGGCAGGGGATGTCTACGAGCAGTACTTC
CDR3: CASSLGGAGDVYEQYF
size: .
V: TRBV11-3
D: .
J: TRBJ2-7
length: 16

DNA: TGTGCCAGTAGTGTTCCGGGACGGTACTACGAGCAGTACTTC
CDR3: CASSVPGRYYEQYF
size: .
V: TRBV19
D: .
J: TRBJ2-7
length: 14

DNA: TGTGCCAGCAGTTTAAGAGGGAGGGGACAAGAGACCCAGTACTTC
CDR3: CASSLRGRGQETQYF
size: .
V: TRBV27
D: TRBD2
J: TRBJ2-5
length: 15

DNA: TGTGCCAGCAGCTTAAAATCGACTCTTAGGGCTGAAGCTTTCTTT
CDR3: CASSLKSTLRAEAFF
size: .
V: TRBV7-9
D: .
J: TRBJ1-1
length: 15

DNA: TGTGCCAGCAACTCTGCGGGGGGGGCCTCCTACGAGCAGTACTTC
CDR3: CASNSAGGASYEQYF
size: .
V: TRBV28
D: TRBD2
J: TRBJ2-7
length: 15

DNA: TGTGCCAGCAGCCCATATTTGGGGGGATTAGCCAAAAACATTCAGTACTTC
CDR3: CASSPYLGGLAKNIQYF
size: .
V: TRBV5-8
D: .
J: TRBJ2-4
length: 17

DNA: TGCGCCAGCAGCCGGACAGGGGGGAACACTGAAGCTTTCTTT
CDR3: CASSRTGGNTEAFF
size: .
V: TRBV5-1
D: TRBD1
J: TRBJ1-1
length: 14

DNA: TGTGCCATCAGTGGCGACAGGGGACGAAATGAAAAACTGTTTTTT
CDR3: CAISGDRGRNEKLFF
size: .
V: TRBV10-3
D: TRBD1
J: TRBJ1-4
length: 15

DNA: TGTGCCAGCAGCCCCCGGGGCCCAGGGAACACTGAAGCTTTCTTT
CDR3: CASSPRGPGNTEAFF
size: .
V: TRBV5-4
D: .
J: TRBJ1-1
length: 15

DNA: TGTGCCAGCAGCTCCCCGGGACTAGGTACCGGGGAGCTGTTTTTT
CDR3: CASSSPGLGTGELFF
size: .
V: TRBV5-4
D: TRBD2
J: TRBJ2-2
length: 15

DNA: TGCGCCAGCAGCGCAGCCGGGACAGAAGAGACCCAGTACTTC
CDR3: CASSAAGTEETQYF
size: .
V: TRBV5-1
D: TRBD1
J: TRBJ2-5
length: 14

DNA: TGTGCCAGCAGTCAATTCACTGACAGGGGCCGGGGCTACACCTTC
CDR3: CASSQFTDRGRGYTF
size: .
V: TRBV6-5
D: TRBD1
J: TRBJ1-2
length: 15

DNA: TGTGCCAGCAGCGTTCAAGCGGGAGCTCCCAATGAGCAGTTCTTC
CDR3: CASSVQAGAPNEQFF
size: .
V: TRBV9
D: TRBD2
J: TRBJ2-1
length: 15

DNA: TGTGCCAGCAAAAAAAGCGGTAGCACAGATACGCAGTATTTT
CDR3: CASKKSGSTDTQYF
size: once
V: TRBV6-1
D: .
J: TRBJ2-3
length: 14

DNA: TGTGCCAGTAGTATAATTCGATCGGGGGGGGTTCTTAACACTGAAGCTTTCTTT
CDR3: CASSIIRSGGVLNTEAFF
size: .
V: TRBV19
D: .
J: TRBJ1-1
length: 18

DNA: TGTGCCAGCAGAAAGCGGGAGGGCCGTGAGACCCAGTACTTC
CDR3: CASRKREGRETQYF
size: .
V: TRBV11-2
D: TRBD2
J: TRBJ2-5
length: 14